These 4 T cell receptor beta chains share one sample of origin, sequenced in a study of blood T cells in healthy people across ages. A second PCR of roughly 7 to 11 cycles used a sample-barcoded 5' primer and a J-beta primer mix. From the 5' RACE reads, TCRdb called clonotypes with MiXCR, one entry per CDR3 protein. The repertoire has roughly 1.6 million distinct CDR3 sequences, about 31% of them found once; the top ten carry about 11%. The sample was blood. These receptors were collected from a woman aged 25 to 39 in good health.

The J gene is TRBJ2-5, the V gene TRBV3-1; D remains unclear. The CDR3 length is 16 residues. Trimming left V 4 bases short and J 5 bases short, with 20 bases between. Germline values: CDR1 LGHDT, CDR2 YNNKEL (reference sequence). CDR3 nucleotides: TGTGCCAGCAGCCGAACGGCCCGGATCCGCTCGGAGACCCAGTACTTC. Protein: CASSRTARIRSETQYF.

The V call is TRBV10-2, the J call TRBJ1-1; 7 positions agree with TRBD1. V dropped 8 bases and J dropped 0; count of bases not matched to a gene: 3. The CDR3 spans 13 residues. Germline V gene data show CDR1 as WSHSY and CDR2 as SAAADI. DNA of the CDR3: TGCGCCAGCGTGACAGGGTTGAACACTGAAGCTTTCTTT. Protein: CASVTGLNTEAFF.

This chain connects TRBV9 to TRBJ2-3; D unresolved. Germline values: CDR1 SGDLS, CDR2 YYNGEE. V lost 0 bases and J lost 4, with 9 bases in between. The CDR3 spans 14 residues. The DNA for the CDR3 is TGTGCCAGCAGCGTAGAAGGTGGGGCAGATACGCAGTATTTT. It is translated as CASSVEGGADTQYF.

This clonotype has just a few counts. This chain joins TRBV6-1 and TRBJ2-7; 10 bases line up with TRBD1. Germline lookup yields CDR1 MNHNS and CDR2 SASEGT. The CDR3 consists of 16 residues. Trimming removed 5 bases from V and 2 bases from J; junction bases left unmatched: 9. The CDR3 loop reads CASSPDRGLGTYEQYF. The CDR3 coding sequence is TGTGCCAGCAGTCCCGACAGGGGGCTGGGGACCTACGAGCAGTACTTC.